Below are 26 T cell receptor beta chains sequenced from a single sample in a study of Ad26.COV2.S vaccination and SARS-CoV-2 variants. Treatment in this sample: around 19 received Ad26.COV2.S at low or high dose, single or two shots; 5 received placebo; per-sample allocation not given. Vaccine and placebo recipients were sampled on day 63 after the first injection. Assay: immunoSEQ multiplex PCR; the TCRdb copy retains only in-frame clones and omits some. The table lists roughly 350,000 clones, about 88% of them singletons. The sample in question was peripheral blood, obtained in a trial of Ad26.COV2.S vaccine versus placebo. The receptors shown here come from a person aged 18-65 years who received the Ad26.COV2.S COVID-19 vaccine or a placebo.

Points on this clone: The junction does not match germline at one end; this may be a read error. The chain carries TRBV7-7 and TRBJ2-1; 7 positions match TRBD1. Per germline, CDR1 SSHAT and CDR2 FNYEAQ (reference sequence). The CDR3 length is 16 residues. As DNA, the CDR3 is TGTGCTAGCAGCCCCACGACAGGGACCAGGTACAATGAGCAGTTCTTC. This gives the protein CASSPTTGTRYNEQFF.

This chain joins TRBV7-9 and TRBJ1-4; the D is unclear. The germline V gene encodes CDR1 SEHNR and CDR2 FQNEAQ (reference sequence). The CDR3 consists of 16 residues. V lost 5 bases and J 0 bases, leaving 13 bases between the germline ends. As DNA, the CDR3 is TGTGCCAGCAGCCACGGTATGGACGCAACTAATGAAAAACTGTTTTTT. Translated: CASSHGMDATNEKLFF.

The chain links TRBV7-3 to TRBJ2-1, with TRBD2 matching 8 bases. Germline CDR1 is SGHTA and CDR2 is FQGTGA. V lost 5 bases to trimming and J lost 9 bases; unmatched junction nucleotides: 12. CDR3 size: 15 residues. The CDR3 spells CASSPPREGLGEQFF. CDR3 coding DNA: TGTGCCAGCAGCCCCCCCCGGGAGGGCCTAGGTGAGCAGTTCTTC.

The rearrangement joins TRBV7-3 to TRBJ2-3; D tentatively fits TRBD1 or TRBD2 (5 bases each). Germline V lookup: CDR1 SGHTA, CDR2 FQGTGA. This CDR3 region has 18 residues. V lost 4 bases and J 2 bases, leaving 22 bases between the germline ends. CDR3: CASSSLPRDGPHTDTQYF. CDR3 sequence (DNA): TGTGCCAGCAGCTCACTCCCCAGGGACGGACCACACACAGATACGCAGTATTTT.

In nucleotides, the CDR3 is TGTGCCAGCAGCCTACTGACAGGGGCTTCAACTAATGAAAAACTGTTTTTT. It yields the protein CASSLLTGASTNEKLFF. This rearrangement joins TRBV14 to TRBJ1-4; 8 bases match TRBD1. CDR1 and CDR2 (germline): SGHDN, FVKESK. This CDR3 is built from 17 residues. Trimming removed 4 bases from V and 0 bases from J; junction bases left unmatched: 7.

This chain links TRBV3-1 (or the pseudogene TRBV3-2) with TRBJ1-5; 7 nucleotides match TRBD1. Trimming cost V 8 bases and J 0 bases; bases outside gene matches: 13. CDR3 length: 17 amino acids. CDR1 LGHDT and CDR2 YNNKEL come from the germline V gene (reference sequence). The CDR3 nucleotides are TGTGCCAGCGGGGACAGCGGTTTAAAATATAGCAATCAGCCCCAGCATTTT. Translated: CASGDSGLKYSNQPQHF.

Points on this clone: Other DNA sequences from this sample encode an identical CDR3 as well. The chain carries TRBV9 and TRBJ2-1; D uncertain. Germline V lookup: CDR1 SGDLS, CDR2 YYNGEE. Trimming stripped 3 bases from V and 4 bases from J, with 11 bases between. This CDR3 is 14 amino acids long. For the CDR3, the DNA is TGTGCCAGCAGCGCCACGAGTTCATACAATGAGCAGTTCTTC. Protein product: CASSATSSYNEQFF.

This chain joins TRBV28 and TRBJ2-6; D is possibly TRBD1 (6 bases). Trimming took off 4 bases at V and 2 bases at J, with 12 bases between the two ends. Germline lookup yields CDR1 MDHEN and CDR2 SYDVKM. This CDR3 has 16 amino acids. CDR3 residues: CASSSYRVAGANVLTF. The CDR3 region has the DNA TGTGCCAGCAGTTCATACAGGGTGGCTGGGGCCAACGTCCTGACTTTC.

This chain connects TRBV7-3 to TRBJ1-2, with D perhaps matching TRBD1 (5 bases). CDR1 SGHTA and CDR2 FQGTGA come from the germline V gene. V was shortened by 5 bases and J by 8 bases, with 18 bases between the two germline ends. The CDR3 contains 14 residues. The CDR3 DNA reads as TGTGCCAGCAGCCCCACCCCCGGGGGTCAAGGCTACACCTTC. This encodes CASSPTPGGQGYTF.

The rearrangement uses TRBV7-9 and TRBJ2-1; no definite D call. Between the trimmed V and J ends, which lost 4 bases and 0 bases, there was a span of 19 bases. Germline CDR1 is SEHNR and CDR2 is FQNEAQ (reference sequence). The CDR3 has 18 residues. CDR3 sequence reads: CASSSPSRGRSSYNEQFF. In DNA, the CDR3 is TGTGCCAGCAGCTCACCCTCACGCGGCAGGAGCTCCTACAATGAGCAGTTCTTC.

CDR3 nucleotides: TGTGCCAGCAGCGTAGGCCATGAGCAGTTCTTC. It specifies CASSVGHEQFF. The gene calls are TRBV9 and TRBJ2-1; D is unclear. V lost 0 bases, J lost 8 bases, and 3 bases lay in between. The CDR3 length is 11 residues. CDR1 is SGDLS, CDR2 YYNGEE, per germline.

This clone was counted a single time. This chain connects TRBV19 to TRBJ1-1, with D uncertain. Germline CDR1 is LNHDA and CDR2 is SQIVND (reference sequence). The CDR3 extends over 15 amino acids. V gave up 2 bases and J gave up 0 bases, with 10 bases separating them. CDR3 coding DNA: TGTGCCAGTAGTATACGGACGCAGATGAACACTGAAGCTTTCTTT. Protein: CASSIRTQMNTEAFF.

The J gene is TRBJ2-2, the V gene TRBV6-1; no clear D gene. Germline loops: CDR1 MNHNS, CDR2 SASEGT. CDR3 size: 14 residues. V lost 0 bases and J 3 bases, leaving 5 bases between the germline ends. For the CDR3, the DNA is TGTGCCAGCAGTGAAGCGGCGGACACCGGGGAGCTGTTTTTT. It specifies CASSEAADTGELFF.

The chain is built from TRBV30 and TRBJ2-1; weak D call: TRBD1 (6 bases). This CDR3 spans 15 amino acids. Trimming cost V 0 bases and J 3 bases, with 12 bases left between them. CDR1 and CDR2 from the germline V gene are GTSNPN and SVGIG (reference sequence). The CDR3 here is CAWSVQGRFYNEQFF. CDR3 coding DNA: TGTGCCTGGAGTGTACAGGGAAGGTTCTACAATGAGCAGTTCTTC.

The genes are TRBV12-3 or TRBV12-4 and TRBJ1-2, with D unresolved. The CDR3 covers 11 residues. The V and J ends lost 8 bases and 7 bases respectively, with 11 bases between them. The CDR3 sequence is CASGGLVGYTF. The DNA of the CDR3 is TGTGCCAGCGGAGGGTTAGTTGGCTACACCTTC.

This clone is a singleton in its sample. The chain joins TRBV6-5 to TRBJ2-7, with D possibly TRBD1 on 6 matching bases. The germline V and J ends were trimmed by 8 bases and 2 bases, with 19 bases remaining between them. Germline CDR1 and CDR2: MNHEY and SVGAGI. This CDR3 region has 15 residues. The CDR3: CASRVTGATTYEQYF. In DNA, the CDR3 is TGTGCCAGCCGAGTGACAGGAGCGACAACCTACGAGCAGTACTTC.

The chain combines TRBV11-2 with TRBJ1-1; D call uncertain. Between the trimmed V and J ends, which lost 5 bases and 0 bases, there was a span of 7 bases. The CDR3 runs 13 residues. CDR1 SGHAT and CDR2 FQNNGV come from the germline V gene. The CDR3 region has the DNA TGTGCCAGCAGCAGCAAATTGAACACTGAAGCTTTCTTT. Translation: CASSSKLNTEAFF.

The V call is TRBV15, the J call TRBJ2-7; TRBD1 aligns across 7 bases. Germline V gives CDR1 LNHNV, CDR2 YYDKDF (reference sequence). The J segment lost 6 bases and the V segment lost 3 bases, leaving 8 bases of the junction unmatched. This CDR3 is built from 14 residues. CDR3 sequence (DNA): TGTGCCACCAGCAGGCCGGGACAGTCCGCCGAGCAGTACTTC. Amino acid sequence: CATSRPGQSAEQYF.

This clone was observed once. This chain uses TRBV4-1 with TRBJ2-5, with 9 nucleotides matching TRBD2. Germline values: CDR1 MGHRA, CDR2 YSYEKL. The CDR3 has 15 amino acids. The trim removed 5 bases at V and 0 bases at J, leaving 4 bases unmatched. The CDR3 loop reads CASSVAGVYQETQYF. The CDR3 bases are TGCGCCAGCAGCGTAGCGGGGGTGTACCAAGAGACCCAGTACTTC.

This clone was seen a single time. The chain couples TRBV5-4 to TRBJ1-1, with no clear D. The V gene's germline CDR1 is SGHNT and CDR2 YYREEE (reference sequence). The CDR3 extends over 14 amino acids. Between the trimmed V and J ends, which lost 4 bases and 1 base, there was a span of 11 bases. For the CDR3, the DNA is TGTGCCAGCAGCCCCCCTCGAGCGAACACTGAAGCTTTCTTT. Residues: CASSPPRANTEAFF.

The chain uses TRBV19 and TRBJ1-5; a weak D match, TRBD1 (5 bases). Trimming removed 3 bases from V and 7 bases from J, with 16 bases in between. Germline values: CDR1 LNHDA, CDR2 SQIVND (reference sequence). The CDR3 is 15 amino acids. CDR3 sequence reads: CASSMDGAYGQPQHF. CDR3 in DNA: TGTGCCAGTAGTATGGACGGGGCCTATGGGCAGCCCCAGCATTTT.

In DNA, the CDR3 is TGTGCCAGCAGCGAGGGACCGCCCGACTCCTACGAGCAGTACTTC. Translating it yields CASSEGPPDSYEQYF. The chain joins TRBV9 to TRBJ2-7; either TRBD1 or TRBD2 may fit D (5 bases each). Germline loops: CDR1 SGDLS, CDR2 YYNGEE. CDR3 length equals 15 residues. V was pared by 3 bases and J by 0 bases, with 13 bases between.

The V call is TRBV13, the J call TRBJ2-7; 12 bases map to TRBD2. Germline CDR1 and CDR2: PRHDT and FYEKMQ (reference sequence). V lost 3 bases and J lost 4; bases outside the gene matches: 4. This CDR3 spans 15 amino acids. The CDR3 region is CASSFGTSGQYEQYF. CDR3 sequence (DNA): TGTGCCAGCAGCTTTGGGACTAGCGGGCAGTACGAGCAGTACTTC.

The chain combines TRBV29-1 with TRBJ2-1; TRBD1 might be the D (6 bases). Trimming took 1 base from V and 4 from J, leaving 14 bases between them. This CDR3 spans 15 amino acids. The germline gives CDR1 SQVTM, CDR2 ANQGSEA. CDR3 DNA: TGCAGCGTTGAAGGTACAGGGATATATTACAATGAGCAGTTCTTC. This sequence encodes CSVEGTGIYYNEQFF.

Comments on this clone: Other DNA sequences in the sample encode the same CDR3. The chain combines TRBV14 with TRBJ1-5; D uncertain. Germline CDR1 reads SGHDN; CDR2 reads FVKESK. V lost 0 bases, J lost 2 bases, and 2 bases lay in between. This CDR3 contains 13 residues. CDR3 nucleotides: TGTGCCAGCAGCCAAGACGGCAATCAGCCCCAGCATTTT. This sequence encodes CASSQDGNQPQHF.

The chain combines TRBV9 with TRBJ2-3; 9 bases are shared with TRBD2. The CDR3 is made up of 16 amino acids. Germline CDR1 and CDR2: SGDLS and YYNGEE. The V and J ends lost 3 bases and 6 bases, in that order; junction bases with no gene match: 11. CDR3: CASSERYAGGPDTQYF. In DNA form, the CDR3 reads TGTGCCAGCAGCGAACGCTATGCGGGAGGGCCCGATACGCAGTATTTT.